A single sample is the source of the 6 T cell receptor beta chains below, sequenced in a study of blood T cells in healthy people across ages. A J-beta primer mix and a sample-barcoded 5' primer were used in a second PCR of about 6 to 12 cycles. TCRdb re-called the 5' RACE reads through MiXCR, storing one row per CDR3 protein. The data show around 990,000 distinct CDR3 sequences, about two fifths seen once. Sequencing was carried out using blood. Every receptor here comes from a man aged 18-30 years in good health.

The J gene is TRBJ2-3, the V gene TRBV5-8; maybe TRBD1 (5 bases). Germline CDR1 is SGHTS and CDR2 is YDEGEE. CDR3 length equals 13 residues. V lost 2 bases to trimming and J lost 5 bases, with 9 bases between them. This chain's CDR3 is CASSFGHGDTQYF. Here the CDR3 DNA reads TGTGCCAGCAGCTTCGGACACGGAGATACGCAGTATTTT.

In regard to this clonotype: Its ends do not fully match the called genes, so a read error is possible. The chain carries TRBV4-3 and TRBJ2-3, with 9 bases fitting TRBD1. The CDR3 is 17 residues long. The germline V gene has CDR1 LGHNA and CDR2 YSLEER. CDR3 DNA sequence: TGCGCCAGCAACCAAGGACGGGGCGACACAGGGGGCGATACGCAGTATTTT. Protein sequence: CASNQGRGDTGGDTQYF.

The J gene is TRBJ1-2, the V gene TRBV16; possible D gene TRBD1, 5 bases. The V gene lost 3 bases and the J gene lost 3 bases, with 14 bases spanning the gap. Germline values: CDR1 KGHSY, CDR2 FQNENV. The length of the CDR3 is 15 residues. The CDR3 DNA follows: TGTGCCAGCAGCCAGAGCCTAGGGACGGACTATGGCTACACCTTC. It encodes CASSQSLGTDYGYTF.

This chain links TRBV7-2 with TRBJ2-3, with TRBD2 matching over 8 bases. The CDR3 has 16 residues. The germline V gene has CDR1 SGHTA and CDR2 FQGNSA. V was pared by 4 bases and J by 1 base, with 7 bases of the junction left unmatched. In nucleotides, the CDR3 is TGTGCCAGCAGCTCAAGACGGGGGGGAGGCACAGATACGCAGTATTTT. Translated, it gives CASSSRRGGGTDTQYF.

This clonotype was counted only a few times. CDR3 in amino acids: CASGPVGSRFF. Here the CDR3 DNA reads TGTGCCAGCGGACCCGTGGGTAGTCGGTTCTTC. The V call is TRBV28, the J call TRBJ2-1; D uncertain. CDR3 size: 11 residues. The V and J ends lost 8 bases and 15 bases respectively, with 17 bases between them. Looked up from germline, CDR1 is MDHEN and CDR2 is SYDVKM.

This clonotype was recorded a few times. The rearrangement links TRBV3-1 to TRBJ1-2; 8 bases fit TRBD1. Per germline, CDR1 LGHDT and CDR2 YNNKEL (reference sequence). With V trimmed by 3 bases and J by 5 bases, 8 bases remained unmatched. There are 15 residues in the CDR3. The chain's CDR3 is CASSQTGAAVYGYTF. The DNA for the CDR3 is TGTGCCAGCAGCCAGACAGGGGCCGCGGTATATGGCTACACCTTC.